This T cell receptor beta chain appears in the sequencing data of a study of yellow fever vaccine responses in identical twins. MiXCR was run by TCRdb on the RT-PCR reads, yielding one entry per CDR3 protein. The sample records around 16,000 distinct CDR3 sequences, roughly 80% being singletons. This clonotype was detected only a few times. Its antigen is as yet unknown. Findings of the study overall: Twins reportedly showed a vaccine T cell response that seemed partly convergent and partly personalized.

This receptor was obtained from a woman between 18 and 30 years old who received the yellow fever vaccine. The sequenced sample was T cells from blood (PBMCs), unsorted or a sorted subset (not recorded which), obtained before or after yellow fever vaccination (not recorded which).

CDR3 sequence: CASSPFGTSGRTYNEQFF. Written as DNA, the CDR3 is TGTGCCAGCTCACCATTTGGTACTAGCGGGAGAACCTACAATGAGCAGTTCTTC. This chain links TRBV18 with TRBJ2-1; 11 bases line up with TRBD2. V lost 2 bases, J lost 2 bases, and 8 bases stayed unmatched. Looked up from germline, CDR1 is KGHSH and CDR2 is LQKENI. The CDR3 consists of 18 residues.